Listed below are T cell receptor beta chains from one sample, sequenced in a study of regulatory T cells in long-lasting Graves disease. MiXCR, run by TCRdb on the multiplex PCR reads, gives a single entry per CDR3 protein. The sample has about 340,000 distinct CDR3 sequences; around 20% are singletons. The material was peripheral blood mononuclear cells (PBMCs), obtained when the disease was refractory, from a patient treated with antithyroid drugs. All receptors derive from a female donor with Graves disease. Each CDR3 is given with its conserved first and last residue. D genes are given only for firm matches. For some rows the clone size is stated as once, few or many, or as a class when expanded; others skip it.

V	D	size	J	CDR3	DNA
TRBV18	.	many	TRBJ1-2	CASSPPTGPDTF	TGTGCCAGCTCACCACCAACGGGACCGGACACCTTC
TRBV6-1	TRBD1	.	TRBJ1-1	CASSPDRGSAFF	TGTGCCAGCAGCCCGGACAGGGGTTCAGCTTTCTTT
TRBV5-4	.	few	TRBJ2-5	CASSSDFQETQYF	TGTGCCAGCAGCTCTGACTTCCAAGAGACCCAGTACTTC
TRBV18	.	.	TRBJ1-5	CASPLGIENQPQHF	TGTGCCAGCCCACTCGGAATAGAGAATCAGCCCCAGCATTTT
TRBV3-1	.	many	TRBJ1-2	CASSQVDSSGYTF	TGTGCCAGCAGCCAAGTGGACTCTTCTGGCTACACCTTC
TRBV7-6	TRBD1	few	TRBJ2-5	CASSLASPGTGIETQYF	TGTGCCAGCAGCTTAGCTAGTCCCGGGACAGGGATCGAGACCCAGTACTTC
TRBV28	TRBD1	.	TRBJ1-5	CASSLWGTGMGSNQPQHF	TGTGCCAGCAGTTTATGGGGGACAGGGATGGGTAGCAATCAGCCCCAGCATTTT
TRBV30	.	many	TRBJ2-5	CAWGGGDRRYQETQYF	TGTGCCTGGGGTGGGGGGGACAGACGGTACCAAGAGACCCAGTACTTC
TRBV28	.	many	TRBJ1-1	CASGSYLGPDGEAFF	TGTGCCAGCGGTAGCTACCTTGGACCGGACGGAGAAGCTTTCTTT
TRBV12-3/TRBV12-4	.	.	TRBJ2-2	CASSPSPGGTGELFF	TGTGCCAGCAGCCCTAGCCCCGGAGGGACCGGGGAGCTGTTTTTT
TRBV28	.	.	TRBJ2-3	CASSLMTRGIGGTDTQYF	TGTGCCAGCAGTTTGATGACGAGGGGGATAGGGGGCACAGATACGCAGTATTTT
TRBV30	TRBD1	.	TRBJ2-3	CANDRGSSTDTQYF	TGTGCCAACGACAGGGGATCTAGCACAGATACGCAGTATTTT
TRBV12-5	.	many	TRBJ1-1	CASGILRVLNTEAFF	TGTGCTAGTGGTATCCTCAGGGTCTTGAACACTGAAGCTTTCTTT
TRBV9	.	few	TRBJ2-5	CASSAAPSGGQETQYF	TGTGCCAGCAGCGCTGCACCAAGTGGGGGTCAAGAGACCCAGTACTTC
TRBV30	.	.	TRBJ1-1	CAWMGSTEAFF	TGTGCCTGGATGGGGAGCACTGAAGCTTTCTTT
TRBV19	.	many	TRBJ1-5	CASSMLHRARQPQHF	TGTGCCAGTAGTATGCTTCACAGGGCCCGACAGCCCCAGCATTTT
TRBV5-1	.	.	TRBJ1-1	CASSSFGGNAEGTEAFF	TGCGCCAGCAGCTCCTTTGGGGGTAACGCAGAGGGCACTGAAGCTTTCTTT
TRBV3-1	.	few	TRBJ1-1	CASSQAAGTGSTEAFF	TGTGCCAGCAGCCAAGCGGCCGGTACAGGGAGCACTGAAGCTTTCTTT
TRBV18	TRBD1	.	TRBJ1-2	CASSPGTANNYGYTF	TGTGCCAGCTCACCAGGGACAGCGAATAACTATGGCTACACCTTC
TRBV27	TRBD2	many	TRBJ2-7	CASSFRASGSGYEQYF	TGTGCCAGCAGTTTTCGGGCTAGCGGGAGTGGATACGAGCAGTACTTC
TRBV5-1	.	many	TRBJ1-2	CASRTPGQTCYGYTF	TGCGCCAGCAGAACACCGGGACAAACGTGCTATGGCTACACCTTC
TRBV24-1	.	many	TRBJ1-4	CATSAGNEKLFF	TGTGCCACCAGTGCGGGTAATGAAAAACTGTTTTTT
TRBV20-1	TRBD1	.	TRBJ1-5	CSAKTGGPNQPQHF	TGCAGTGCTAAAACAGGGGGCCCCAATCAGCCCCAGCATTTT
TRBV2	.	many	TRBJ2-7	CASLRRTNSYEQYF	TGTGCCTCCCTGCGGCGGACTAACTCCTACGAGCAGTACTTC
TRBV20-1	.	many	TRBJ1-2	CSARLGADAGYTF	TGCAGTGCCCGACTAGGGGCGGACGCTGGCTACACCTTC
TRBV25-1	TRBD1	.	TRBJ2-7	CASRARTGSYEQYF	TGTGCCAGCAGAGCGCGGACAGGTTCCTACGAGCAGTACTTC
TRBV10-3	.	many	TRBJ2-7	CAISESAGFSYEQYF	TGTGCCATCAGTGAGTCCGCAGGGTTCTCCTACGAGCAGTACTTC
TRBV18	TRBD1	.	TRBJ2-7	CASSLATGNPYEQYF	TGTGCCAGCTCACTGGCGACAGGGAACCCCTACGAGCAGTACTTC
TRBV7-9	TRBD2	.	TRBJ2-5	CASSRSEAGDQETQYF	TGTGCCAGCAGCCGTAGTGAGGCGGGAGATCAAGAGACCCAGTACTTC
TRBV12-3/TRBV12-4	.	.	TRBJ2-7	CASSVVRASSYEQYF	TGTGCCAGCAGCGTGGTGCGGGCGAGCTCCTACGAGCAGTACTTC
TRBV12-3/TRBV12-4	TRBD1	many	TRBJ1-6	CASRGTDNSPLHF	TGTGCCAGCAGAGGGACAGATAATTCACCCCTCCACTTT
TRBV12-3/TRBV12-4	.	few	TRBJ1-4	CASSLRTLNFATNEKLFF	TGTGCCAGCAGTTTAAGGACACTGAATTTTGCAACTAATGAAAAACTGTTTTTT
TRBV7-8	TRBD1	many	TRBJ1-1	CASNYRGRTLNTEAFF	TGTGCCAGCAATTACAGGGGGCGGACTTTGAACACTGAAGCTTTCTTT
TRBV15	.	.	TRBJ2-5	CATSRDPGSRRETQYF	TGTGCCACCAGCAGAGATCCGGGCAGCCGGCGGGAGACCCAGTACTTC
TRBV6-1	TRBD2	.	TRBJ2-7	CASSLTSGSIHEQYF	TGTGCCAGCAGCCTTACTAGCGGGAGTATCCACGAGCAGTACTTC
TRBV27	.	.	TRBJ2-7	CASQRSARSSYEQYF	TGTGCCAGCCAAAGATCGGCTCGATCCTCCTACGAGCAGTACTTC
TRBV2	TRBD1	.	TRBJ1-6	CASVTSGGSTGTGNSPLHF	TGTGCCAGCGTGACTAGCGGGGGGAGCACCGGGACAGGGAATTCACCCCTCCACTTT
TRBV11-3	TRBD1	.	TRBJ2-6	CASSLSGTGAGANVLTF	TGTGCCAGCAGCTTGTCCGGGACAGGGGCTGGGGCCAACGTCTTGACTTTC
TRBV12-3/TRBV12-4	.	.	TRBJ1-4	CASSWMAGVNEKLFF	TGTGCCAGCAGTTGGATGGCAGGGGTTAATGAAAAACTGTTTTTT
TRBV6-1	.	many	TRBJ2-7	CASSEEESGAYEQYF	TGTGCCAGCAGTGAAGAGGAGTCAGGAGCCTACGAGCAGTACTTC
TRBV5-1	.	.	TRBJ2-5	CASSLEGFASETQYF	TGCGCCAGCAGCTTGGAGGGCTTTGCTTCAGAGACCCAGTACTTC
TRBV5-1	TRBD2	few	TRBJ2-5	CASSLGTGGGETQYF	TGCGCCAGCAGCTTGGGTACGGGAGGCGGAGAGACCCAGTACTTC
TRBV7-3	.	.	TRBJ2-7	CASSLTIGGISEQYF	TGTGCCAGCAGCTTAACCATCGGAGGGATCAGCGAGCAGTACTTC
TRBV19	TRBD1	.	TRBJ1-5	CASRSIPTGTNQPQHF	TGTGCCAGTAGATCAATCCCGACAGGGACAAATCAGCCCCAGCATTTT
TRBV29-1	TRBD2	many	TRBJ2-7	CSAETSGTYEQYF	TGCAGCGCAGAAACTAGCGGAACTTACGAGCAGTACTTC
TRBV3-1	.	.	TRBJ1-6	CASSQEEGTYNSPLHF	TGTGCCAGCAGCCAAGAGGAGGGAACCTATAATTCACCCCTCCACTTT
TRBV7-7	TRBD1	.	TRBJ2-2	CASSPDRGTTGELFF	TGTGCTAGCAGCCCGGACAGGGGGACCACCGGGGAGCTGTTTTTT
TRBV4-3	.	.	TRBJ1-1	CASSQQQGMNTEAFF	TGCGCCAGCAGCCAACAACAGGGTATGAACACTGAAGCTTTCTTT
TRBV19	.	few	TRBJ2-5	CASSTDIGTQYF	TGTGCCAGTAGTACCGACATTGGGACCCAGTACTTC
TRBV29-1	.	many	TRBJ1-1	CSVTANTEAFF	TGCAGCGTTACGGCGAACACTGAAGCTTTCTTT
TRBV20-1	TRBD1	few	TRBJ1-2	CSAREGTGYGYTF	TGCAGTGCTAGAGAAGGGACAGGCTATGGCTACACCTTC
TRBV3-1	.	few	TRBJ2-7	CASTSGVRAYEQYF	TGTGCCTCTACAAGTGGGGTCCGTGCCTACGAGCAGTACTTC
TRBV7-3	.	.	TRBJ2-2	CASSLISQANTGELFF	TGTGCCAGCAGCTTAATTTCGCAGGCGAACACCGGGGAGCTGTTTTTT
TRBV30	.	many	TRBJ1-5	CAWSVQGNQPQHF	TGTGCCTGGAGTGTCCAGGGCAATCAGCCCCAGCATTTT